This T cell receptor (beta chain) was recovered during a study of blood T cell repertoires in COVID-19. About the study: In each case, the material was cDNA or gDNA derived from T cells, B-cell-depleted T cells, or PBMCs.

After removal of 2 bases from V and 9 bases from J, the junction contained 5 bases not matched to a gene. CDR3 length: 13 amino acids. Germline values: CDR1 MNHEY, CDR2 SVGAGI. In the original workflow: Nucleated cell number was recorded as an estimate derived from reference gene primer amplification. Clones were read by immunoSEQ multiplex PCR, and TCRdb kept only the in-frame ones, dropping some. That table gives V, J and clone size, and the DNA gave D and trimming. The sample has some 96,000 clones, 85% to 90% seen once; the top ten hold roughly 4.7%. The chain joins TRBV6-5 to TRBJ2-7; 9 bases fit TRBD1. Sequencing was performed on peripheral blood. The sequence was obtained from a human donor in a cohort sampled during active COVID-19. CDR3 residues: CASSYAGQGRQYF. For the CDR3, the DNA is TGTGCCAGCAGTTACGCCGGACAGGGGCGGCAGTACTTC.